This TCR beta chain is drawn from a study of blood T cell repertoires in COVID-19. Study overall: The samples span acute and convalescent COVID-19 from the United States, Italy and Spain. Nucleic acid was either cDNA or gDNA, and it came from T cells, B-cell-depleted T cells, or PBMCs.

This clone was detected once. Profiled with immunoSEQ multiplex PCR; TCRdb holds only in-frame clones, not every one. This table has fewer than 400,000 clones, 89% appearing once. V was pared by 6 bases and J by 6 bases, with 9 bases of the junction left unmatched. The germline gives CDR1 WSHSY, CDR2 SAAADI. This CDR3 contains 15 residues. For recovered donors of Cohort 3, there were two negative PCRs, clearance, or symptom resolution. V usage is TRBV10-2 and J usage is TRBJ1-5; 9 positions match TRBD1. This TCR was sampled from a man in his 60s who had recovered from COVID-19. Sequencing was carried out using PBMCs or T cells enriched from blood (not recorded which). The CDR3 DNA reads TGCGCCAGCAGCGACCGGGACAGGGATATTCAGCCCCAGCATTTT. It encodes CASSDRDRDIQPQHF.